These T cell receptor beta chains were read from a single sample in a study of cytotoxic CD8 clonotypes in ibrutinib-treated CLL. Using immunoSEQ multiplex PCR, the repertoire was profiled, and TCRdb retains in-frame clones only, with some absent. Among tens of thousands of clones listed, about 82% were seen once. This material consisted of PBMCs, taken before ibrutinib treatment. Receptors were obtained from a human donor with chronic lymphocytic leukemia. CDR3s include the opening cysteine and the closing phenylalanine or tryptophan. The order of the fields is D gene, J gene, clone size, V gene, CDR3 DNA, CDR3 protein. D genes are given only for firm matches. Size values are once, few and many counts, or a class for expanded clones, and some rows have none.

.	TRBJ2-1	.	TRBV5-4	TGTGCCAGCAGCTTATTGCAGTACAATGAGCAGTTCTTC	CASSLLQYNEQFF
.	TRBJ2-5	.	TRBV27	TGTGCCAGCAGTTTATGGGGAGAAGAGACCCAGTACTTC	CASSLWGEETQYF
.	TRBJ2-3	.	TRBV19	TGTGCCAGTAGTATAGAATTTAGCACAGATACGCAGTATTTT	CASSIEFSTDTQYF
.	TRBJ1-3	.	TRBV23-1	TGCGCCAGCAGTCAAGAATGTTTGGATAGTGGAAGCACCATATATTTT	CASSQECLDSGSTIYF
TRBD1	TRBJ2-7	.	TRBV30	TGTGCCTGGAAGCCGGGACAGGGATACTCCTACGAGCAGTACTTC	CAWKPGQGYSYEQYF
TRBD2	TRBJ2-1	.	TRBV28	TGTGCCAGCAGTTGTTCTAGCGGGAGGCCCTCCTGCAATGAGCAGTTCTTC	CASSCSSGRPSCNEQFF
.	TRBJ1-2	.	TRBV30	TGTGCCTATTCGGGTCGGGGTTTTGGCTATGGCTACACCTTC	CAYSGRGFGYGYTF
.	TRBJ2-1	few	TRBV4-1	TGCGCCAGCAGCCAAGAACTCTGGGGGAACTACAATGAGCAGTTCTTC	CASSQELWGNYNEQFF
.	TRBJ1-4	medium-sized	TRBV4-3	TGCGCCAGCAGCCACGGACAGTCAACTAATGAAAAACTGTTTTTT	CASSHGQSTNEKLFF
TRBD1	TRBJ1-1	.	TRBV6-1	TGTGCCAGCGACAGGGGGAACATGAACACTGAAGCTTTCTTT	CASDRGNMNTEAFF
.	TRBJ1-2	.	TRBV5-4	TGTGCCAGCAGCTTGGTTGTGGCAGGGGACTATGGCTACACCTTC	CASSLVVAGDYGYTF
TRBD1	TRBJ1-1	.	TRBV5-1	TGCGCCAGCAGCCCACCGGGACAGGGTGCGTTAACTGAAGCTTTCTTT	CASSPPGQGALTEAFF
.	TRBJ1-2	.	TRBV11-2	TGTGCCAGCAGCTTAGATTACTTTCTCGGGGTGCGGGATGGCTACACCTTC	CASSLDYFLGVRDGYTF
.	TRBJ2-1	.	TRBV7-7	TGTGCCAGCAGCTTATGGCCTAACCAAATCAATGAGCAGTTCTTC	CASSLWPNQINEQFF
.	TRBJ2-1	.	TRBV7-2	TGTGCCAGCAGCTGGGGAGCCCCGAGCTCCTACAATGAGCAGTTCTTC	CASSWGAPSSYNEQFF
.	TRBJ2-3	.	TRBV11-2	TGTGCCAGCAGCTCGGATGGACAATTAAGCACAGATACGCAGTATTTT	CASSSDGQLSTDTQYF
TRBD2	TRBJ2-1	.	TRBV11-3	TGTGCCAGCAGCTTAACTAGCGGGAGCCTCAATGAGCAGTTCTTC	CASSLTSGSLNEQFF
.	TRBJ1-1	.	TRBV6-5	TGTGCCAGCAGTTACTCAGGGAACACCCCGAACACTGAAGCTTTCTTT	CASSYSGNTPNTEAFF
TRBD2	TRBJ2-3	.	TRBV7-3	TGTGCCAGCAGCTTAAATCATATGGCGGGGGGTATGGATACGCAGTATTTT	CASSLNHMAGGMDTQYF
TRBD2	TRBJ2-1	once	TRBV2	TGTGCCAGCAGGCCGACTAGCGGGAGCGATGAGCAGTTCTTC	CASRPTSGSDEQFF
.	TRBJ1-2	.	TRBV5-1	TGCGCCAGCAGCTTGAGAGGAGGGACTGCTAACTATGGCTACACCTTC	CASSLRGGTANYGYTF
TRBD1	TRBJ2-7	.	TRBV11-3	TGTGCCAGCAGCTTAATAGTTTTCCGGGACAGTGCCTACGAGCAGTACTTC	CASSLIVFRDSAYEQYF
TRBD2	TRBJ2-3	.	TRBV2	TGTGCCAGCAGTGAATGGCCTAGCGGGAGGGCACAAAATACGCAGTATTTT	CASSEWPSGRAQNTQYF
.	TRBJ1-2	few	TRBV10-3	TGTGCCAACCGGGACCTAAGCTATGGCTACACCTTC	CANRDLSYGYTF
.	TRBJ1-1	.	TRBV15	TGTGCCACCAGCGTAAACACTGAAGCTTTCTTT	CATSVNTEAFF
TRBD2	TRBJ2-3	few	TRBV27	TGTGCCAGCAGTTTGGGCGGGACTAGCGGAAATACGCAGTATTTT	CASSLGGTSGNTQYF
TRBD2	TRBJ2-1	.	TRBV6-5	TGTGCCAGCAGTTACAGCGGGGCCGCCCTCTACAATGAGCAGTTCTTC	CASSYSGAALYNEQFF
TRBD2	TRBJ2-7	.	TRBV4-3	TGCGCCAGCAGCCAAGATCGATTCGGGACTAGGTTTTCCGAGCAGTACTTC	CASSQDRFGTRFSEQYF
TRBD1	TRBJ1-4	few	TRBV6-5	TGTGCCAGCAGTCGCCGACAGGGATTAAATGAAAAACTGTTTTTT	CASSRRQGLNEKLFF
.	TRBJ2-5	.	TRBV28	TGTGCCAGCAGTTTGGATCTTGGGGGGACCCAGTACTTC	CASSLDLGGTQYF
.	TRBJ1-1	.	TRBV29-1	TGCAGCGCCCTATCACCAGGGGTAACTGAAGCTTTCTTT	CSALSPGVTEAFF
.	TRBJ1-4	.	TRBV28	TGTGCCAGCAGTTCGCCTGGGCGGGGTGAAAAACTGTTTTTT	CASSSPGRGEKLFF
TRBD1	TRBJ1-5	.	TRBV2	TGTGCCAGCACCCAAGGACAGGCCGGATCTCCCCAGCATTTT	CASTQGQAGSPQHF
.	TRBJ2-5	.	TRBV30	TGTGCCTGGAGTAGTCGGGAGACCCAGTACTTC	CAWSSRETQYF
.	TRBJ2-1	.	TRBV5-8	TGTGCCAGCAGCTTCAGGGTGGCCGCCGTTGAGCAGTTCTTC	CASSFRVAAVEQFF
.	TRBJ2-2	.	TRBV30	TGTGCCTGGAGCGAGCTCAACACCGGGGAGCTGTTTTTT	CAWSELNTGELFF
.	TRBJ2-1	.	TRBV29-1	TGCAGCGTCGGAGGGTTGTCCGAGGATTGGACTCGACTGAATACAGAGCAGTTCTTC	CSVGGLSEDWTRLNTEQFF
TRBD1	TRBJ1-1	.	TRBV6-6	TGTGCCAGCAGTCGACAGGGGACGGACACTGAAGCTTTCTTT	CASSRQGTDTEAFF
TRBD1	TRBJ1-1	.	TRBV6-1	TGTGCCAGTAGACAGGGTAAGGACACTGAAGCTTTCTTT	CASRQGKDTEAFF
TRBD1	TRBJ2-5	.	TRBV5-1	TGCGCCAGCACCCTCTCGGACAGGCGGGAGACCCAGTACTTC	CASTLSDRRETQYF
.	TRBJ1-1	.	TRBV30	TGTGCCTGGAGGGGACGGACGAACACTGAAGCTTTCTTT	CAWRGRTNTEAFF
.	TRBJ1-5	.	TRBV5-1	TGCGCCAGCAGCTTCGATAGCAATCAGCCCCAGCATTTT	CASSFDSNQPQHF
.	TRBJ2-7	.	TRBV5-1	TGCGCCAGCAGCTTGGTTCGGGGGCACCTCGTCGAGCAGTACTTC	CASSLVRGHLVEQYF
.	TRBJ2-1	.	TRBV7-7	TGTGCTAGCAGCCCGGGGCTCCGCAATGAGCAGTTCTTC	CASSPGLRNEQFF
TRBD1	TRBJ1-2	.	TRBV2	TGTGCCAGCAGCCCGGACAGGGTACTTTATGGCTACACCTTC	CASSPDRVLYGYTF
TRBD2	TRBJ2-7	medium-sized	TRBV9	TGTGCCAGCAGCAAGTTAGCGGGAGGGAGAAACGAGCAGTACTTC	CASSKLAGGRNEQYF
.	TRBJ2-3	.	TRBV7-2	TGTGCCAGCAGCCCCCAGCTTCGGGCGGATACGCAGTATTTT	CASSPQLRADTQYF
.	TRBJ1-2	.	TRBV25-1	TGTGCCAGCAGTGAATACGGGTTATCTATGGATGGCTACACCTTC	CASSEYGLSMDGYTF
.	TRBJ2-3	.	TRBV5-1	TGCGCCAGCAGCTTGACCCAGTTAGTAGATACGCAGTATTTT	CASSLTQLVDTQYF
TRBD1	TRBJ2-1	.	TRBV18	TGTGCCAGCTCACCCCAGACAGGGCTCAATGAGCAGTTCTTC	CASSPQTGLNEQFF
.	TRBJ1-5	once	TRBV6-5	TGTGCCAGTAGGGGGGACGCTCACCAGCCCCAGCATTTT	CASRGDAHQPQHF